This TCR beta chain was sequenced during a study of chemoradiotherapy in HPV16-positive cancers. Germline loops: CDR1 SEHNR, CDR2 FQNEAQ (reference sequence). The trim removed 7 bases at V and 3 bases at J, leaving 15 bases unmatched. This CDR3 is built from 18 residues. This table comes from immunoSEQ multiplex PCR, and its TCRdb copy is limited to in-frame clones, with some not included. The table lists about 12,000 clones, 89% of them singletons. Specimen: blood, collected from a patient who underwent chemoradiotherapy. The chain uses TRBV7-9 and TRBJ1-2; 12 nucleotides line up with TRBD1. This clonotype originated in a human donor with HPV-associated anogenital cancer. The chain's CDR3 is CASTTSYAGTGGYYGYTF. The CDR3 region has the DNA TGTGCCAGCACCACTTCATACGCCGGGACAGGGGGCTACTATGGCTACACCTTC.